This T cell receptor beta chain was identified in a study of cytomegalovirus exposure and HLA in healthy donors. Findings and limits, study-wide: It was confirmed in vitro that a few of the CMV-associated chains were specific for CMV antigens. High specificity and sensitivity for cytomegalovirus status were reported for the classifier. Cytomegalovirus-associated status was assigned to approximately 160 TCR beta chains.

Concerning this clone itself: Antigen unknown. The same CDR3 also results from other DNA sequences found in this sample.

The donors were part of the roughly 130-subject validation cohort, which stood apart from the 666-subject first cohort. Measured with immunoSEQ multiplex PCR; TCRdb has only the in-frame clones, and not every one. The table shows approximately 300,000 clones, with just over 85% occurring only once. The receptor comes from a woman between 18 and 30 years old in good health and CMV-seronegative. The material sequenced was PBMCs.

The CDR3 coding sequence is TGTGCCAGCAGCCTCGGACTAGCGGGACCCTACGAGCAGTACTTC. Protein: CASSLGLAGPYEQYF. This chain joins TRBV7-2 and TRBJ2-7; the match to TRBD2 covers 12 bases. V gave up 5 bases and J gave up 2 bases; unmatched junction bases: 4. Looked up from germline, CDR1 is SGHTA and CDR2 is FQGNSA. CDR3 length equals 15 residues.